The 3 T cell receptor beta chains below were found in one sample sequenced in a study of blood T cells in healthy people across ages. For the second PCR, which ran for 7 to 11 cycles, a sample-barcoded 5' primer and a J-beta primer mix were used. TCRdb processed the 5' RACE reads anew with MiXCR; each CDR3 protein has one entry. The sample has some 1,500,000 distinct CDR3 sequences, approximately 42% seen once. Sequences were obtained from blood. The origin of the receptors is a woman aged 18-35 years in good health.

The genes are TRBV29-1 and TRBJ2-1; 7 nucleotides line up with TRBD2. The CDR3 spans 14 residues. V lost 3 bases and J lost 4; bases outside the gene matches: 6. Germline CDR1 reads SQVTM; CDR2 reads ANQGSEA. The CDR3: CSVDYQGGYNEQFF. In DNA form, the CDR3 reads TGCAGCGTTGATTACCAGGGAGGGTACAATGAGCAGTTCTTC.

This sequence joins TRBV6-6 and TRBJ1-6; a weak D match, TRBD1 (5 bases). CDR1 MNHNY and CDR2 SVGAGI come from the germline V gene (reference sequence). Trimming removed 3 bases from V and 14 bases from J, with 8 bases in between. There are 11 residues in the CDR3. The CDR3 sequence: CASSYRDSLHF. The CDR3 nucleotides read TGTGCCAGCAGTTATCGGGACTCCCTCCACTTT.

The CDR3 DNA reads TGTGCCAGCAGTCGTGGACAGGGCGGATGGATACGTGATGGCTATGGCTACACCTTC. Translation gives CASSRGQGGWIRDGYGYTF. The chain combines TRBV14 with TRBJ1-2; 8 positions agree with TRBD1. The CDR3 spans 19 residues. The germline gives CDR1 SGHDN, CDR2 FVKESK. Germline trimming cut 6 bases from V and 4 bases from J; bases unmatched to any gene: 22.